One and the same sample provided the 8 T cell receptor beta chains below, sequenced in a study of cytomegalovirus exposure and HLA in healthy donors. The PCR employed 60 Vbeta primers together with 13 Jbeta primers. The assay was immunoSEQ multiplex PCR, and TCRdb's table has in-frame clones only and misses some. The sample consists of fewer than 95,000 clones, 76% of them appearing once. The sequencing sample was made of PBMCs. Receptors originate from a man aged 35 to 55 in good health and CMV-seronegative.

The V call is TRBV27, the J call TRBJ2-5, with a weak D call TRBD1 (5 bases). CDR3 length: 14 residues. CDR1 is MNHEY, CDR2 SMNVEV, per germline (reference sequence). Between the trimmed V and J ends, which lost 5 bases and 5 bases, there was a span of 15 bases. The CDR3 is CASSLDTNGETQYF. Here the CDR3 DNA reads TGTGCCAGCAGTCTGGACACGAACGGGGAGACCCAGTACTTC.

The rearrangement uses TRBV6-5 and TRBJ2-3; TRBD2 is a possible D gene (6 bases). Trimming took off 3 bases at V and 1 base at J, with 11 bases between the two ends. The CDR3 is 15 residues long. CDR1 is MNHEY and CDR2 is SVGAGI in the germline V gene. The CDR3 region has the DNA TGTGCCAGCAGTTATTCCGGGGGAGGCACAGATACGCAGTATTTT. This gives the protein CASSYSGGGTDTQYF.

This clone was recorded a few times. The chain has TRBV19 and TRBJ1-3, with D perhaps TRBD1 (5 bases). The V gene lost 1 base and the J gene lost 2 bases, with 9 bases spanning the gap. This CDR3 has 15 amino acids. The germline gives CDR1 LNHDA, CDR2 SQIVND (reference sequence). The DNA of the CDR3 is TGTGCCAGTAGTATAGCCGGGGGAACTGGAAACACCATATATTTT. Translated, it gives CASSIAGGTGNTIYF.

This chain joins TRBV23-1 and TRBJ2-7; a possible D gene is TRBD1 (5 bases). TRBV23-1 belongs to the ORF category, with a function that is uncertain. The CDR3 loop spans 13 amino acids. V was clipped by 7 bases and J by 5 bases, with 15 bases between them. The CDR3 sequence is CASKSSGWNEQYF. The CDR3 coding sequence is TGCGCCAGCAAGTCGTCAGGGTGGAACGAGCAGTACTTC.

The DNA for the CDR3 is TGTGCCAGCAGTGGACAGGCCGAAAACACCATATATTTT. This codes for CASSGQAENTIYF. The chain employs TRBV27 and TRBJ1-3; 7 bases are a match to TRBD1. Germline CDR1 is MNHEY and CDR2 is SMNVEV (reference sequence). J lost 6 bases, V lost 5 bases, and 4 bases had no gene match. CDR3 size: 13 residues.

The chain carries TRBV18 and TRBJ1-4; D uncertain. V lost 1 base and J 7 bases, leaving 13 bases between the germline ends. This CDR3 has 15 amino acids. Germline values: CDR1 KGHSH, CDR2 LQKENI. The chain's CDR3 is CASSPRRVDGEKLFF. DNA of the CDR3: TGTGCCAGCTCACCACGCCGGGTTGATGGTGAAAAACTGTTTTTT.

The genes are TRBV10-1 and TRBJ1-2, with D possibly matching TRBD1 (5 bases). This CDR3 spans 13 amino acids. V was clipped by 4 bases and J by 1 base, with 7 bases between them. The germline V gene encodes CDR1 WNHNN and CDR2 SYGVQD (reference sequence). The CDR3 sequence is CASSVRGNYGYTF. CDR3 in DNA: TGCGCCAGCAGTGTAAGGGGTAACTATGGCTACACCTTC.

This clone was recorded once. The rearrangement links TRBV19 to TRBJ2-5; 9 nucleotides match TRBD2. Trimming took 6 bases from V and 5 from J; bases not matched to a gene: 7. The CDR3 contains 14 residues. Looked up from germline, CDR1 is LNHDA and CDR2 is SQIVND (reference sequence). The CDR3 here is CASRREGARETQYF. The CDR3 DNA follows: TGTGCCAGTAGGCGGGAGGGGGCGAGGGAGACCCAGTACTTC. Together with reference TRBV19 and TRBJ2-5, the CDR3 gives the full variable domain: DGGITQSPKYLFRKEGQNVTLSCEQNLNHDAMYWYRQDPGQGLRLIYYSQIVNDFQKGDIAEGYSVSREKKESFPLTVTSAQKNPTAFYLCASRREGARETQYFGPGTRLLVL.